Below, 5 T cell receptor beta chains from the same sample are listed, as sequenced in a study of radiation and T cells in renal cell carcinoma. Time point given: blood 2 weeks post-SBRT. Treatment meaning: 15 Gy SBRT to primary tumor, nephrectomy 4 weeks later. Measured with immunoSEQ multiplex PCR; TCRdb has only the in-frame clones, and not every one. The data contain roughly 120,000 clones, 80% to 90% of them singletons. The sequencing here drew on blood, taken from a patient whose treatment included radiotherapy and nephrectomy. These TCRs come from a woman aged 55-69 years with renal cell carcinoma.

This rearrangement joins TRBV19 to TRBJ1-5; no reliable D call. The CDR3 has 14 residues. The V and J ends lost 3 bases and 2 bases respectively, with 8 bases between them. Germline CDR1 is LNHDA and CDR2 is SQIVND (reference sequence). The CDR3 here is CASSIVAGNQPQHF. CDR3 bases: TGTGCCAGTAGTATTGTTGCGGGCAATCAGCCCCAGCATTTT.

V gene TRBV5-6 combines with J gene TRBJ1-5, with TRBD1 matching over 8 bases. The germline V gene encodes CDR1 SGHDT and CDR2 YYEEEE. Losses at the gene ends were 3 bases for V and 4 bases for J; bases not matched to a gene: 9. This CDR3 has 16 amino acids. The CDR3: CASSSSGQGKNQPQHF. The CDR3 bases are TGTGCCAGCAGCTCATCCGGACAGGGAAAGAATCAGCCCCAGCATTTT.

The J gene is TRBJ1-1, the V gene TRBV6-6, with TRBD1 matching over 7 bases. Trimming took 2 bases from V and 3 from J; bases not matched to a gene: 9. The V gene's germline CDR1 is MNHNY and CDR2 SVGAGI (reference sequence). CDR3 size: 16 residues. The CDR3 nucleotides read TGTGCCAGCAGTTACCCCAAGGGGGCTATGTACACTGAAGCTTTCTTT. Residues: CASSYPKGAMYTEAFF.

This chain uses TRBV19 with TRBJ2-7, with a possible D match to TRBD1 (5 bases). The CDR3 totals 14 residues. V was shortened by 3 bases and J by 2 bases, with 11 bases between the two germline ends. Germline values: CDR1 LNHDA, CDR2 SQIVND (reference sequence). CDR3 nucleotides: TGTGCCAGTAGTATCCAGGGTCCTACCTACGAGCAGTACTTC. Its translation is CASSIQGPTYEQYF. Based on the CDR3 plus reference TRBV19 and TRBJ2-7, the full variable domain is DGGITQSPKYLFRKEGQNVTLSCEQNLNHDAMYWYRQDPGQGLRLIYYSQIVNDFQKGDIAEGYSVSREKKESFPLTVTSAQKNPTAFYLCASSIQGPTYEQYFGPGTRLTVT.

In this sample, this clone turned up a few times. The chain couples TRBV19 to TRBJ2-2; D remains unclear. Looked up from germline, CDR1 is LNHDA and CDR2 is SQIVND (reference sequence). The germline V and J ends were trimmed by 7 bases and 2 bases, with 8 bases remaining between them. The CDR3 sequence is 13 residues long. The chain's CDR3 is CASKLINTGELFF. The CDR3 DNA follows: TGTGCCAGTAAGCTAATAAACACCGGGGAGCTGTTTTTT.